One and the same sample provided the 16 T cell receptor beta chains below, sequenced in a study of T cells in women clearing cervical HPV infection. Here immunoSEQ multiplex PCR was the method, and the copy in TCRdb shows in-frame clones only, minus some. Seen in this sample are around 15,000 clones; the ten most common clones hold about 10%. Sequencing was performed on blood buffy coat. These receptors came from a woman between 18 and 70 years old with a cervical HPV16 infection that either progressed to CIN3+ or cleared (not recorded which).

With respect to this clone: The CDR3 goes on 3 residues after the read ends, and that part is filled in from the germline J gene. The V call is TRBV7-2, the J call TRBJ2-7; no clear D. This CDR3 region has 11 residues. V lost 5 bases and J lost 4, with 6 bases in between. Germline CDR1 is SGHTA and CDR2 is FQGNSA. The chain's CDR3 is CASSPNYEQYF. Incomplete CDR3 DNA: TGTGCCAGCAGCCCTAATTACGAG.

Of note for this clone: The read terminates 3 residues before the CDR3 end, so the remaining end is supplied by the germline J gene. The J gene is TRBJ1-2, the V gene TRBV29-1; no definite D call. This CDR3 is 11 amino acids long. Germline assignment: CDR1 SQVTM and CDR2 ANQGSEA. Trimming removed 1 base at V and 5 bases at J, with 5 bases between. The sequenced part of the CDR3 DNA is TGCAGCGTTGAAGGCGGGTATGGC. This codes for CSVEGGYG. The complete CDR3 sequence is CSVEGGYGYTF.

According to its frequency, this clone is medium-sized. The CDR3 goes on 3 residues after the read ends, and that part is filled in from the germline J gene. V and J are TRBV6-1 and TRBJ2-7; D call uncertain. Germline CDR1 and CDR2: MNHNS and SASEGT. The CDR3 consists of 11 residues. Between the trimmed V and J ends, which lost 3 bases and 6 bases, there was a span of 6 bases. The CDR3 sequence is CASSEPIEQYF. CDR3 DNA, as far as it was read: TGTGCCAGCAGTGAGCCTATCGAG.

Comments on this clone: Read data end 3 residues before the CDR3 end; the end is taken from the germline J gene. V is TRBV5-1 and J is TRBJ2-6, with 8 bases identical to TRBD1. The CDR3 totals 17 residues. Trimming removed 1 base from V and 1 base from J; junction bases left unmatched: 4. Germline CDR1 is SGHRS and CDR2 is YFSETQ. Here the CDR3 reads CASSLRTGWSGANVLTF. Incomplete CDR3 DNA: TGCGCCAGCAGCTTGCGGACAGGGTGGTCTGGGGCCAACGTC.

In the case of this clone: Read data end 3 residues before the CDR3 end; the end is taken from the germline J gene. This chain uses TRBV20-1 with TRBJ1-6; TRBD1 agrees at 7 bases. The CDR3 loop spans 15 amino acids. Losses at the gene ends were 6 bases for V and 4 bases for J; bases not matched to a gene: 9. Per germline, CDR1 DFQATT and CDR2 SNEGSKA (reference sequence). The DNA read from the CDR3 is TGCAGTGCCAGGCCCGAGGACAGGTATAATTCACCC. Translated, it gives CSARPEDRYNSP. Given in full, the CDR3 is CSARPEDRYNSPLHF.

Concerning this clone itself: The read is 3 residues too short to cover the CDR3 end, so that end is filled in from the germline J gene. This chain links TRBV11-3 with TRBJ1-2, with D uncertain. The germline CDR1 and CDR2 sequences are SGHNT and YENEEA. The CDR3 is 15 amino acids. V was clipped by 1 base and J by 1 base, with 10 bases between them. CDR3 bases read: TGTGCCAGCAGCTTAGGCACAGCCTTTAACTATGGC. As protein: CASSLGTAFNYG. The full CDR3 reads CASSLGTAFNYGYTF.

A note on this clone: Sequence at one end of the junction differs from germline and may be a read error. The read is 3 residues too short to cover the CDR3 end, so that end is filled in from the germline J gene. The rearrangement links TRBV4-2 to TRBJ2-3; tentative D call: TRBD1 (6 bases). This CDR3 has 14 residues. CDR1 and CDR2 from the germline V gene are LGHNA and YNFKEQ. CDR3 region: CASSQSNREDTQYF. The CDR3 DNA, read in part, is TGCGCCAGCAGCCAATCTAACAGGGAAGATACG.

Notes on this clone: The CDR3 end is not reached by the read, which stops 3 residues before it; the germline J gene fills it in. This chain uses TRBV6-1 with TRBJ2-3; 16 bases agree with TRBD2. CDR1 is MNHNS and CDR2 is SASEGT in the germline V gene. The CDR3 covers 16 residues. The CDR3 spells CASSEGLAGGQETQYF. The covered CDR3 bases are TGTGCCAGCAGTGAGGGACTAGCGGGGGGGCAAGAGACG.

CDR3 in amino acids: CASSLGAQEAFF. CDR3 DNA, as far as it was read: TGTGCCAGCAGCTTAGGGGCACAGGAA. V is TRBV11-3 and J is TRBJ1-1; unclear D gene. The read halts 3 residues ahead of the CDR3 end, with the missing end drawn from the germline J gene. The CDR3 covers 12 residues. The germline gives CDR1 SGHNT, CDR2 YENEEA.

With respect to this clone: Read sequence stops 3 residues before the CDR3 end, and the germline J gene provides the missing end. V is TRBV7-8 and J is TRBJ2-3; possibly TRBD2 for D (7 bases). The CDR3 consists of 14 residues. CDR1 is SGHVS, CDR2 FQNEAQ, per germline. CDR3 protein: CASSYGGGHQPQYF. The DNA read from the CDR3 is TGTGCCAGCAGCTATGGGGGGGGCCATCAGCCG.

For this clone: The read gets to within 3 residues of the CDR3 end, and the germline J gene fills in the rest. This chain links TRBV20-1 with TRBJ2-3, with 16 bases lining up with TRBD2. CDR3 size: 14 residues. J was trimmed by 6 bases and V by 5 bases; bases with no gene match: 2. Looked up from germline, CDR1 is DFQATT and CDR2 is SNEGSKA (reference sequence). CDR3 DNA, as far as it was read: TGCAGTGCTGGGACTAGCGGGGGGGCGGATACG. This translates into CSAGTSGGADT. The whole CDR3 reads CSAGTSGGADTQYF.

Details on this clone: Read coverage stops 3 residues before the CDR3 terminus; the germline J gene supplies the remainder. The chain couples TRBV10-2 to TRBJ2-3; tentatively, D is TRBD1 (5 bases). Trimming shortened V by 5 bases and J by 0 bases, and 9 bases separated the two germline ends. Per the germline V gene, CDR1 is WSHSY and CDR2 is SAAADI. This CDR3 has 14 residues. The sequenced CDR3 bases are TGCGCCAGCAGTAGGTGGGGCAGCACAGATACG. Encoded protein: CASSRWGSTDT. The full CDR3 is CASSRWGSTDTQYF.

Of note for this clone: The read finishes 3 residues shy of the CDR3 end, and the germline J gene is used to complete it. The chain joins TRBV20-1 to TRBJ2-3; unclear D gene. Trimming left V 4 bases short and J 0 bases short, with 8 bases between. Germline CDR1 and CDR2: DFQATT and SNEGSKA (reference sequence). The CDR3 has 13 amino acids. The sequenced CDR3 bases are TGCAGTGCTATGGCCCCGAGCACAGATACG. Its protein is CSAMAPSTDT. The CDR3 in its entirety is CSAMAPSTDTQYF.

In the case of this clone: The sequence runs out 3 residues before the end of the CDR3; the remainder is reconstructed from the germline J gene. This sequence joins TRBV27 and TRBJ2-1; 9 bases are shared with TRBD1. With 5 bases clipped from V and 9 bases from J, the junction kept 8 bases outside the gene matches. The CDR3 is made up of 14 amino acids. Per germline, CDR1 MNHEY and CDR2 SMNVEV (reference sequence). CDR3 sequence: CASSVRQGVGEQFF. The covered CDR3 bases are TGTGCCAGCAGTGTCCGACAGGGGGTTGGTGAG.

To note about this clone: The read terminates 3 residues ahead of where the CDR3 ends, so the germline J gene completes it. This rearrangement joins TRBV18 to TRBJ2-4, with 7 bases identical to TRBD1. CDR1 is KGHSH, CDR2 LQKENI, per germline. This CDR3 region has 13 residues. Incomplete CDR3 DNA: TGTGCCAGCTCCCCTGGACAGGCGGAGACT. This translates into CASSPGQAET. The CDR3 reads in full as CASSPGQAETQYF.

As for this clone: Read sequence stops 3 residues before the CDR3 end, and the germline J gene provides the missing end. The chain employs TRBV18 and TRBJ2-1, with TRBD2 matching 10 bases. CDR1 is KGHSH, CDR2 LQKENI, per germline. V lost 3 bases to trimming and J lost 8 bases; unmatched junction nucleotides: 4. The CDR3 has 14 amino acids. The CDR3 loop is CASSPGSGRDEQFF. CDR3 DNA (partial): TGTGCCAGCTCACCTGGCAGCGGGAGGGATGAG.